A selection of T cell receptor beta chains follows, all from one sample in a study of early T cells in non-severe SARS-CoV-2 infection. TCRdb reprocessed the 5' RACE reads with MiXCR, giving one entry per CDR3 protein. Of fewer than 65,000 distinct CDR3 sequences listed, 8.7% are singletons. This specimen consisted of whole blood, obtained at baseline. The receptor set was obtained from an adult who was a healthcare worker with PCR-confirmed SARS-CoV-2 infection or an uninfected control (not recorded which). CDR3s leave out the opening cysteine and the closing phenylalanine or tryptophan. The order of the fields is V gene, J gene, CDR3 protein.

TRBV12-3/TRBV12-4	TRBJ2-2	ASSLLRVNTGELF
TRBV12-3/TRBV12-4	TRBJ1-4	ASSLGQAQEKLF
TRBV5-5	TRBJ2-7	ASSYSGTGASYEQY
TRBV11-2	TRBJ1-3	ASSSGSSGNTIY
TRBV13	TRBJ2-1	ASSLGLGAREQF
TRBV5-1	TRBJ2-5	ASSLDLETQY
TRBV12-3/TRBV12-4	TRBJ1-2	ASSPFFSGGYT
TRBV7-9	TRBJ1-1	ASSLAGTTAEAF
TRBV10-2	TRBJ2-7	ASSESLASGAYEQY
TRBV7-3	TRBJ2-3	ASSSGTSGPTDTQY
TRBV2	TRBJ2-2	ASSPREKGELF
TRBV6-1	TRBJ2-7	ASSEAPQGISEQY
TRBV4-1	TRBJ1-4	ASSQDRATNEKLF
TRBV7-3	TRBJ2-1	ASSRGQGIRNEQF
TRBV29-1	TRBJ2-1	SVDPSGTYNEQF
TRBV12-3/TRBV12-4	TRBJ2-3	ASTRAVSSTDTQY
TRBV11-2	TRBJ2-5	ASSLGLAGGWETQY
TRBV5-4	TRBJ2-1	ASSLRTSGWGDEQF
TRBV20-1	TRBJ2-5	SARASGGTQY
TRBV7-9	TRBJ2-3	ASSLGQITDTQY
TRBV5-6	TRBJ2-3	ASSLAFGGPTDTQY
TRBV6-2/TRBV6-3	TRBJ2-7	ASAFGQSYEQY
TRBV12-2	TRBJ2-7	ASRLAGQGLLEQY
TRBV20-1	TRBJ2-7	SAKRQVNSYEQY
TRBV7-8	TRBJ2-7	ASSLAAGGGVGQY
TRBV29-1	TRBJ2-1	SIRNNEQF
TRBV7-9	TRBJ1-1	ASSPRPNLNTEAF
TRBV20-1	TRBJ1-5	RDIPSFPWGNQPQH
TRBV29-1	TRBJ2-7	SVGGQGAYEQY
TRBV18	TRBJ1-6	ASSRDSRNSPLH
TRBV29-1	TRBJ1-1	SGSGLEPEAF
TRBV7-8	TRBJ2-5	ASSRWTSGSRETQY
TRBV15	TRBJ1-2	ATGGSSYGYT
TRBV5-1	TRBJ2-7	ASSAGQTISYEQY
TRBV7-3	TRBJ2-2	ASSSYGQAASNTGELF
TRBV5-1	TRBJ2-1	ASSLVGTSGTSYNEQF
TRBV11-3	TRBJ2-1	ASRHTGTSGSTGNEQF
TRBV7-2	TRBJ1-2	ASSPQSLTGGLAGYT
TRBV19	TRBJ1-1	ASSIQTGTNTEAF
TRBV19	TRBJ2-7	ASSAGERYEQY
TRBV11-3	TRBJ2-1	ASSFGQHDEQF
TRBV7-9	TRBJ2-7	ASSLGETGDGEQY